The present TCR beta chain was sequenced within a study of CD8 T cells in Susac syndrome. Study at large: Patients with Susac syndrome who were sequenced included more than 5 with active disease and fewer than 10 in remission.

Deletions cut 3 bases from V and 1 base from J, with 12 bases between. This CDR3 region has 15 residues. Per the germline V gene, CDR1 is KGHSH and CDR2 is LQKENI. Random hexamers were used to reverse transcribe an amount of 0.5 to 1 ug RNA. An immunoSEQ multiplex PCR generated amplified TCR beta CDR3 products spanning 54 Vbeta and 13 Jbeta. Using its own MiXCR run on the immunoSEQ multiplex PCR reads, TCRdb lists one record per CDR3 protein. The table includes about 100,000 distinct CDR3 sequences, approximately 95% detected once. Sequences were obtained from CD8+ T cells from PBMCs. The TCR was taken from a human donor with Susac syndrome. This chain uses TRBV18 with TRBJ1-1, with D perhaps TRBD1 (5 bases). The CDR3 bases are TGTGCCAGCTCACCCCGGGAGGGGCGGAACACTGAAGCTTTCTTT. This codes for CASSPREGRNTEAFF.